This record looks at one T cell receptor beta chain sequence and its context. Its antigen is unidentified. Distinct nucleotide sequences in the sample also encode this CDR3. This entry is derived from a study of cytomegalovirus exposure and HLA in healthy donors. Study conclusions and caveats: When a later analysis was performed, an Asian-associated ancestry cluster reportedly had fewer N-insertions than the roughly 700-donor mean. The study reported that TCR beta sequences accurately predicted HLA-A and HLA-B alleles in most subjects. The availability of immune exposure information extended only to CMV serostatus. TCR beta V- and J-gene trimming was later associated with a missense DCLRE1C variant.

PCR employed 60 Vbeta and 13 Jbeta primers. Clones were read by immunoSEQ multiplex PCR, and TCRdb kept only the in-frame ones, dropping some. The sample lists 90,000 to 110,000 clones, approximately 70% occurring once. With V trimmed by 3 bases and J by 6 bases, 4 bases remained unmatched. CDR1 and CDR2 from the germline V gene are MDHEN and SYDVKM. The CDR3 sequence is 14 residues long. Input material: PBMCs. This sequence was found in a man aged 30 to 39 in good health and CMV-seronegative. The rearrangement links TRBV28 to TRBJ2-1; 8 nucleotides match TRBD1. CDR3 nucleotide sequence: TGTGCCAGCAGTTTGGGACAGGCCGGCAATGAGCAGTTCTTC. Protein sequence: CASSLGQAGNEQFF.